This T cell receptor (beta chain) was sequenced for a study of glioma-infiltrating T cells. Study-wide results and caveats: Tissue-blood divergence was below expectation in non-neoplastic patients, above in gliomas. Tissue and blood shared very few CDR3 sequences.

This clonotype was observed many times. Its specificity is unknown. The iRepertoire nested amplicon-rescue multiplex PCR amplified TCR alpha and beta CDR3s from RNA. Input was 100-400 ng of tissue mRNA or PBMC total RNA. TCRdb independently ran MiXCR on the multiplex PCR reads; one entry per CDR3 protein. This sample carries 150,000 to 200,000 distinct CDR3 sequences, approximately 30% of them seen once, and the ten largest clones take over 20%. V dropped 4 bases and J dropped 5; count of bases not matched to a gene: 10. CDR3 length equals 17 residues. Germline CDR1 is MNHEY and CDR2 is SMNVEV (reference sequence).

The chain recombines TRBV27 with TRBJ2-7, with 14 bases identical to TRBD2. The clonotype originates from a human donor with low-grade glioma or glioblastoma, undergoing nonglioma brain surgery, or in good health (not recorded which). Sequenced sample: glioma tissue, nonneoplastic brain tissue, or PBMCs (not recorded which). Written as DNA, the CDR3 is TGTGCCAGCAGTTCGGGACTAGCGGGAGAGTCCTTTAACGAGCAGTACTTC. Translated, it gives CASSSGLAGESFNEQYF.